Below are 15 T cell receptor beta chains sequenced from a single sample in a study of metastatic and nonmetastatic thyroid tumors. Thyroid surgery had not been preceded by any treatment in any patient. Via MiXCR, TCRdb re-called the PCR reads. The profile shows 12,000 to 15,000 clones, roughly 29% of them singletons. What was sequenced was blood. These receptors all come from a female donor with papillary thyroid cancer or a benign thyroid nodule (not recorded which). Some clones in this sample may be carry-over from other donors' samples.

With regard to this clone: The CDR3 ends on some other residue instead of the conserved phenylalanine or tryptophan, so this is likely a read error. The V and J genes are TRBV12-5 and TRBJ1-1; 9 bases are a match to TRBD1. With V trimmed by 7 bases and J by 8 bases, 5 bases remained unmatched. The CDR3 is 12 amino acids. Germline CDR1 LGHNT, CDR2 FRNRAP. CDR3 sequence: CASVLGQGEAFL. The CDR3 coding sequence is TGTGCTAGTGTCCTGGGACAGGGCGAAGCTTTCTTA.

This clone ranks as medium-sized. The gene calls are TRBV6-1 and TRBJ2-1; 11 bases align to TRBD1. The ends lost 5 bases at V and 4 bases at J; junction bases unmatched: 7. The germline V gene has CDR1 MNHNS and CDR2 SASEGT. The CDR3 runs 16 residues. In nucleotides, the CDR3 is TGTGCCAGCAGTCACGCCGGGACAGGGGGTTACAATGAGCAGTTCTTC. Translating gives CASSHAGTGGYNEQFF.

The chain combines TRBV29-1 with TRBJ2-7; TRBD2 is a possible D gene (6 bases). V was shortened by 6 bases and J by 3 bases, with 18 bases between the two germline ends. Germline V gives CDR1 SQVTM, CDR2 ANQGSEA. CDR3 length: 14 amino acids. CDR3 region: CSVGRGGRLYEQYF. CDR3 nucleotide sequence: TGCAGCGTGGGGCGGGGCGGTAGACTCTACGAGCAGTACTTC.

The chain links TRBV24-1 to TRBJ2-2; D gene ambiguous. Trimming stripped 1 base from V and 5 bases from J, with 7 bases between. In germline, CDR1 is KGHDR, CDR2 SFDVKD. This CDR3 spans 14 amino acids. The CDR3 coding sequence is TGTGCCACCAGTGATTTTTTTGGAACCGGGGAGCTGTTTTTT. Protein: CATSDFFGTGELFF.

This clone was recorded at least ten times. The CDR3 loop reads CASSDSGRAEQFF. The CDR3 DNA reads as TGTGCCAGCAGTGATAGCGGGAGGGCTGAGCAGTTCTTC. The chain employs TRBV6-4 and TRBJ2-1, with TRBD2 identical over 11 bases. CDR3 length equals 13 residues. Germline CDR1 and CDR2: MRHNA and SNTAGT. Germline trimming cut 3 bases from V and 9 bases from J; bases unmatched to any gene: 1.

The chain has TRBV10-3 and TRBJ1-2; a possible D gene is TRBD1 (5 bases). V was trimmed by 7 bases and J by 0 bases, leaving 12 bases between them. Germline CDR1 reads ENHRY; CDR2 reads SYGVKD. The length of the CDR3 is 14 residues. In DNA form, the CDR3 reads TGTGCCATCACCCCCGACAGAACTAACTATGGCTACACCTTC. It yields the protein CAITPDRTNYGYTF.

This clone was detected many times. The chain carries TRBV7-9 and TRBJ1-4; possibly TRBD1 for D (5 bases). In germline, CDR1 is SEHNR, CDR2 FQNEAQ (reference sequence). The CDR3 length is 16 residues. Trimming cost V 5 bases and J 7 bases, with 20 bases left between them. This CDR3 is CASSGRGVRAGEKLFF. The CDR3 DNA is TGTGCCAGCAGCGGCAGAGGGGTCAGGGCGGGTGAAAAACTGTTTTTT.

This clone is labeled medium-sized. The chain joins TRBV6-1 to TRBJ2-2, with 12 bases identical to TRBD2. The CDR3 has 16 amino acids. V shed 8 bases, J shed 1 base, and the junction held 5 bases outside the gene matches. Germline V lookup: CDR1 MNHNS, CDR2 SASEGT. CDR3 sequence: CASSLGLAGNTGELFF. The DNA of the CDR3 is TGTGCCAGCTCTCTGGGACTAGCGGGGAACACCGGGGAGCTGTTTTTT.

Many counts were recorded for this clone. The CDR3 here is CASSQDPVGAKNIQYF. DNA of the CDR3: TGCGCCAGCAGCCAAGATCCTGTCGGGGCCAAAAACATTCAGTACTTC. This chain uses TRBV4-3 with TRBJ2-4; D gene ambiguous. Germline loops: CDR1 LGHNA, CDR2 YSLEER. Deletions cut 0 bases from V and 1 base from J, with 10 bases between. The CDR3 has 16 residues.

By proportion, this clone is medium-sized. V gene TRBV10-3 combines with J gene TRBJ1-5, with 10 positions matching TRBD1. After removal of 6 bases from V and 6 bases from J, the junction contained 5 bases not matched to a gene. Germline V gives CDR1 ENHRY, CDR2 SYGVKD. The CDR3 sequence is 14 residues long. This CDR3 is CAISRTGGSQPQHF. CDR3 in DNA: TGTGCCATCAGCCGGACAGGGGGGAGTCAGCCCCAGCATTTT.

The chain joins TRBV7-8 to TRBJ2-7; 12 nucleotides match TRBD2. The junction had 1 base not matched to a gene; V was cut back by 1 base and J by 3 bases. Germline V gives CDR1 SGHVS, CDR2 FQNEAQ. This CDR3 has 15 residues. As DNA, the CDR3 is TGTGCCAGCAGCTTAGGGACTAGCGGGAACTACGAGCAGTACTTC. Protein: CASSLGTSGNYEQYF. Combining the CDR3 with reference TRBV7-8 and TRBJ2-7 gives the whole variable domain GAGVSQSPRYKVAKRGQDVALRCDPISGHVSLFWYQQALGQGPEFLTYFQNEAQLDKSGLPSDRFFAERPEGSVSTLKIQRTQQEDSAVYLCASSLGTSGNYEQYFGPGTRLTVT.

This clone was seen a handful of times. It may be a read error: a sequence one base away is much more abundant. The identical CDR3 is also encoded by other nucleotide sequences in the sample. The chain is built from TRBV27 and TRBJ2-7; 7 positions match TRBD2. This CDR3 is built from 14 residues. Germline assignment: CDR1 MNHEY and CDR2 SMNVEV (reference sequence). The V and J ends lost 5 bases and 1 base, in that order; junction bases with no gene match: 5. The CDR3: CASSAGLGSYEQYF. The CDR3 DNA is TGTGCCAGCAGTGCTGGACTAGGTTCCTACGAGCAGTACTTC.

By sample share, this clone is medium-sized. V gene TRBV6-5 combines with J gene TRBJ2-3; TRBD2 aligns across 11 bases. The CDR3 has 17 residues. After removal of 2 bases from V and 1 base from J, the junction contained 5 bases not matched to a gene. Germline loops: CDR1 MNHEY, CDR2 SVGAGI. The CDR3, as DNA: TGTGCCAGCAGTTACCGCACTAGCGGGGGCCGCACAGATACGCAGTATTTT. Its protein product is CASSYRTSGGRTDTQYF.

This clone is deemed medium-sized. The J gene is TRBJ2-7, the V gene TRBV20-1; 9 nucleotides line up with TRBD1. This CDR3 has 14 residues. Trimming at V came to 4 bases and at J to 5 bases, leaving 9 bases not matched to a gene. CDR1 and CDR2 (germline): DFQATT, SNEGSKA (reference sequence). The CDR3 is CSAIPGQGGNEQYF. CDR3 sequence (DNA): TGCAGTGCTATTCCGGGACAGGGTGGCAACGAGCAGTACTTC.

This clone is labeled as medium-sized (0.01 to 0.1%). The chain couples TRBV6-1 to TRBJ1-1; D call uncertain. The CDR3 runs 13 residues. Trimming pared 6 bases from V and 4 bases from J, leaving 12 bases between. Germline V gene lookup returns CDR1 MNHNS and CDR2 SASEGT. CDR3 bases: TGTGCCAGCAGATCAGAACAAGGCACTGAAGCTTTCTTT. Translated, it gives CASRSEQGTEAFF.